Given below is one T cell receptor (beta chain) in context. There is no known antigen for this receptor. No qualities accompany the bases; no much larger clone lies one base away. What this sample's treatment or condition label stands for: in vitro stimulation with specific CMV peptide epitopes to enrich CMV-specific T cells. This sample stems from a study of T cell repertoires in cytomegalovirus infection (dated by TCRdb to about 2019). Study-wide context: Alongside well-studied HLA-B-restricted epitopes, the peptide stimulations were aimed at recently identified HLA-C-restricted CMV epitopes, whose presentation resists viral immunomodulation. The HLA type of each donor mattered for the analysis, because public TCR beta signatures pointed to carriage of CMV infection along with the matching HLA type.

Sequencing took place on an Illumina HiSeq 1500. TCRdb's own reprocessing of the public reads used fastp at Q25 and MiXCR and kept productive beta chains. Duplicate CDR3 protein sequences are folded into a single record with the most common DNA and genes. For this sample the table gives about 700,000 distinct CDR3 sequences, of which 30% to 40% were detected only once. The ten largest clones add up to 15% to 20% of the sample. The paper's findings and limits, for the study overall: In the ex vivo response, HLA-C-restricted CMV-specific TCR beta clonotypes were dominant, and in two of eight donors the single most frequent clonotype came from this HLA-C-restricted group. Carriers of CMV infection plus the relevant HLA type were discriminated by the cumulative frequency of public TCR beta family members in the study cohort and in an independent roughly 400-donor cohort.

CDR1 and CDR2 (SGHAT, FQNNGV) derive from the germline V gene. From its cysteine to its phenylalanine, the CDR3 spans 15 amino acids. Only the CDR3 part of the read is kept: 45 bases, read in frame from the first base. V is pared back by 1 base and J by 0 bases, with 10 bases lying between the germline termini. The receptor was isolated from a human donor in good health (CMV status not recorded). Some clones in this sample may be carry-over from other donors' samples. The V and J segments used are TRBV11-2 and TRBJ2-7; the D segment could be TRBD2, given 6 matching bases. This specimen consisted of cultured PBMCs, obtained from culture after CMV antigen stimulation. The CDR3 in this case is CASSLVAGISYEQYF. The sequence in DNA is TGTGCCAGCAGCTTAGTCGCGGGGATCTCCTACGAGCAGTACTTC.